This TCR beta chain was captured in a study of cytomegalovirus exposure and HLA in healthy donors. The study's findings and limits: Previously analyzed data showed that most TCR beta V segments were productive at a frequency of about 87% or about 30%. Donors belonging to an Asian-associated ancestry cluster reportedly showed fewer N-insertions in productive TCRs than the approximately 690-donor mean, according to what a later analysis found. TRBV6-2, TRBV6-3 and other indistinguishable V segments were excluded.

As for this clone: Its antigen is unknown.

The V end lost 1 base, the J end lost 0 bases, and 10 bases lay between the germline ends. The germline V gene has CDR1 GTSNPN and CDR2 SVGIG (reference sequence). The CDR3 runs 15 residues. Primers: 60 Vbeta forward and 13 Jbeta reverse. Sequencing used immunoSEQ multiplex PCR; TCRdb keeps in-frame clones, though not all of them. This table holds about 230,000 clones, approximately 80% found once. The clonotype was recovered from a middle-aged woman in good health and CMV-seronegative. V gene TRBV30 combines with J gene TRBJ2-4; D gene ambiguous. Sequenced sample: PBMCs. CDR3 sequence (DNA): TGTGCCTGGAGTGGAGGAAGAGAAGCCAAAAACATTCAGTACTTC. Protein sequence: CAWSGGREAKNIQYF.